This is a list of T cell receptor beta chains from one sample in a study of T cells in Graves' hyperthyroidism and ophthalmopathy. MiXCR, run by TCRdb on the multiplex PCR reads, gives a single entry per CDR3 protein. The table has 400,000 or so distinct CDR3 sequences, about 14% seen once. Source material: blood. The receptors originated from a woman under 40 with Graves' ophthalmopathy. The CDR3 runs from the conserved cysteine through the conserved F or W. D genes are given only for firm matches. Some rows mark clone size as missing; the rest say once, few, many or name a class of expanded clone.

d_gene	abundance	v_gene	j_gene	CDR3nt	CDR3aa
.	.	TRBV12-3/TRBV12-4	TRBJ1-6	TGTGCCAGCAGGACAGAGGCGGGACGCGGGCCTTATTCATCCCTCCACTTT	CASRTEAGRGPYSSLHF
.	many	TRBV20-1	TRBJ2-5	TGCAGTGCTAGAGTTACAGGGATCGAGACCCAGTACTTC	CSARVTGIETQYF
TRBD1	many	TRBV28	TRBJ1-5	TGTGCCAGCAGTCTTCGGGGACAGGGGTACAATCAGCCCCAGCATTTT	CASSLRGQGYNQPQHF
.	many	TRBV19	TRBJ2-3	TGTGCCAGTAGCGGACGGGGCACAGATACGCAGTATTTT	CASSGRGTDTQYF
.	many	TRBV5-1	TRBJ1-4	TGCGCCAGCAGCCAAGGGGCGGAAGATGAAAAACTGTTTTTT	CASSQGAEDEKLFF
.	many	TRBV20-1	TRBJ1-1	TGCAGTGCTAGTCGGCATGAGAGTGGCACTGAAGCTTTCTTT	CSASRHESGTEAFF
TRBD2	many	TRBV2	TRBJ2-5	TGTGCCAGCAGGGGACTAGCGGGCAAAGAGACCCAGTACTTC	CASRGLAGKETQYF
TRBD1	.	TRBV24-1	TRBJ1-1	TGTGCCACCAGTGATCCGCGACAGGGAGAAGCTTTCTTT	CATSDPRQGEAFF
.	many	TRBV28	TRBJ2-7	TGTGCCAGCAGTTCCATCGACAGGTCCTACGAGCAGTACTTC	CASSSIDRSYEQYF
.	many	TRBV11-2	TRBJ2-7	TGTGCCAGCAGCTCCGATCCATGGGTGGAGCAGTACTTC	CASSSDPWVEQYF
.	many	TRBV11-3	TRBJ2-5	TGTGCCAGCAGCTCAAGGACCCCCCGGGAGACCCAGTACTTC	CASSSRTPRETQYF
.	few	TRBV6-1	TRBJ2-7	TGTGCCAGCAGGGATGACAGGACCTACGAGCAGTACTTC	CASRDDRTYEQYF
.	many	TRBV3-1	TRBJ1-4	TGTGCCAGCAGCCAAGCGTCCACAGGGCTAGGGGAAAAACTGTTTTTT	CASSQASTGLGEKLFF
.	many	TRBV11-2	TRBJ1-5	TGTGCCAGCACCCTGACAGTCGCGACCCAAGGGAACAATCAGCCCCAGCATTTT	CASTLTVATQGNNQPQHF
TRBD2	few	TRBV20-1	TRBJ2-3	TGCAGTGCCAGCAAAAGTTTAGGGACTAGCGATTCATGTACGCAGTATTTT	CSASKSLGTSDSCTQYF
.	few	TRBV9	TRBJ2-1	TGTGCCAGCAGCGTAGCATCCCCAAATGAGCAGTTCTTC	CASSVASPNEQFF
.	many	TRBV28	TRBJ2-4	TGTGCCAGCAGTTTAGGACTGGGGAGGAACATTCAGTACTTC	CASSLGLGRNIQYF
TRBD1	few	TRBV5-5	TRBJ2-7	TGTGCCAGCAGCTTGGAGCGGACAGGGCCTACCCGCTACGAGCAGTACTTC	CASSLERTGPTRYEQYF
TRBD1	many	TRBV5-1	TRBJ1-5	TGCGCCAGCAGCCCGGAGGGGGCTCAGCCCCAGCATTTT	CASSPEGAQPQHF
.	many	TRBV7-3	TRBJ2-6	TGTGCCAGCAGCCCAACGACAGTCTTTGGGGCCAACGTCCTGACTTTC	CASSPTTVFGANVLTF
.	many	TRBV6-1	TRBJ1-5	TGTGCCAGCAGTGATTGGTGGGGACGCAACAATCAGCCCCAGCATTTT	CASSDWWGRNNQPQHF
.	many	TRBV12-3/TRBV12-4	TRBJ1-5	TGTGCCAGCAGTTTCGGCATTTGGAATCAGCCCCAGCATTTT	CASSFGIWNQPQHF
TRBD1	.	TRBV15	TRBJ2-1	TGTGCCACCAGCAGAGATGTGGGACAGCACAATGAGCAGTTCTTC	CATSRDVGQHNEQFF
.	many	TRBV6-1	TRBJ1-2	TGTGCCAGCAAGGAGACAGAAACGAACTTCTATGGCTACACCTTC	CASKETETNFYGYTF
TRBD1	many	TRBV5-1	TRBJ1-6	TGCGCCAGCAGCTCCTCGAGCCGACAGGGGACGGATTCACCCCTCCACTTT	CASSSSSRQGTDSPLHF
.	.	TRBV7-2	TRBJ2-5	TGTGCCAACAGCTGGTGGGGGGAGCGCGAGACCCAGTACTTC	CANSWWGERETQYF
.	.	TRBV10-3	TRBJ2-7	TGTGCCATCAGTGAGTCTTCAGGCTCCTACGAGCAGTACTTC	CAISESSGSYEQYF
.	many	TRBV11-3	TRBJ1-2	TGTGCCAGCAGCTTAGAAAGTACCGGGACCGTAACGGAACTCTACACCTTC	CASSLESTGTVTELYTF
.	many	TRBV20-1	TRBJ2-5	TGCAGTGCTAGCCAGATCAAGGGCCAAGAGACCCAGTACTTC	CSASQIKGQETQYF
TRBD1	many	TRBV29-1	TRBJ1-5	TGCAGCGTCGGACAGGGTAGCAATCAGCCCCAGCATTTT	CSVGQGSNQPQHF
TRBD2	.	TRBV3-1	TRBJ2-2	TGTGCCAGCAGCCGCGGGACTAGCGCCGGCGGGGAGCTGTTTTTT	CASSRGTSAGGELFF
.	.	TRBV14	TRBJ2-3	TGTGCCAGCAGCCAAGGTGTTGTGGATACGCAGTATTTT	CASSQGVVDTQYF
.	.	TRBV5-6	TRBJ1-1	TGTGCCAGCAGCTTGGAATATCGGGACACTGAAGCTTTCTTT	CASSLEYRDTEAFF
TRBD1	.	TRBV6-9	TRBJ1-1	TGTGCCAGCAGTTTTTCGTTGGACAGGCCTTTCACTGAAGCTTTCTTT	CASSFSLDRPFTEAFF
.	many	TRBV4-1	TRBJ2-7	TGCGCCAGCAGCCTGACCGATAGCTCCTACGAGCAGTACTTC	CASSLTDSSYEQYF